A selection of T cell receptor beta chains follows, all from one sample in a study of T cells in Graves' hyperthyroidism and ophthalmopathy. TCRdb reanalysed the multiplex PCR reads using MiXCR and keeps one entry per CDR3 protein. The data hold around 300,000 distinct CDR3 sequences, with around 15% observed a single time. Sequencing was carried out using blood. The source of these receptors is a woman aged 40 to 55 with Graves' ophthalmopathy. The CDR3 runs from the conserved cysteine through the conserved F or W. Fields, in order: J gene, V gene, clone size, D gene, CDR3 protein, CDR3 DNA. D genes are given only for firm matches. Clone size appears in some rows only: once, few, many, or a class for an expanded clone.

J gene: TRBJ1-5; V gene: TRBV28; clone size: many; D gene: .; CDR3 protein: CASSVGVRPQHF; CDR3 DNA: TGTGCCAGCAGTGTCGGCGTACGGCCCCAGCATTTT
J gene: TRBJ2-7; V gene: TRBV20-1; clone size: many; D gene: TRBD1; CDR3 protein: CSAIAGQGDHYEQYF; CDR3 DNA: TGCAGTGCCATAGCAGGACAGGGGGACCACTACGAGCAGTACTTC
J gene: TRBJ1-2; V gene: TRBV2; clone size: many; D gene: .; CDR3 protein: CASQGGLTSNYGYTF; CDR3 DNA: TGTGCCAGCCAAGGGGGTTTAACCTCTAACTATGGCTACACCTTC
J gene: TRBJ2-5; V gene: TRBV7-6; clone size: few; D gene: TRBD2; CDR3 protein: CASSLATTYGAGGLETQYF; CDR3 DNA: TGTGCCAGCAGCTTAGCTACCACCTACGGAGCGGGGGGGCTTGAGACCCAGTACTTC
J gene: TRBJ2-1; V gene: TRBV19; clone size: few; D gene: TRBD2; CDR3 protein: CASTSPASGNSYNEQFF; CDR3 DNA: TGTGCCAGTACCTCACCGGCTAGCGGGAACTCCTACAATGAGCAGTTCTTC
J gene: TRBJ1-2; V gene: TRBV6-1; clone size: many; D gene: .; CDR3 protein: CASSPVPLRALTYGYTF; CDR3 DNA: TGTGCCAGCAGTCCCGTACCCCTCCGGGCCTTGACGTATGGCTACACCTTC
J gene: TRBJ1-1; V gene: TRBV2; clone size: many; D gene: .; CDR3 protein: CASSEGWGLEAFF; CDR3 DNA: TGTGCCAGCAGTGAAGGTTGGGGACTGGAAGCTTTCTTT
J gene: TRBJ2-7; V gene: TRBV20-1; clone size: many; D gene: .; CDR3 protein: CSANYFPDYEQYF; CDR3 DNA: TGCAGTGCTAACTATTTCCCCGACTACGAGCAGTACTTC
J gene: TRBJ1-5; V gene: TRBV12-3/TRBV12-4; clone size: many; D gene: .; CDR3 protein: CASSRNGFNQPQHF; CDR3 DNA: TGTGCCAGCAGTCGGAACGGTTTCAATCAGCCCCAGCATTTT
J gene: TRBJ2-1; V gene: TRBV14; clone size: once; D gene: TRBD2; CDR3 protein: CASSQGGLAGTHEQFF; CDR3 DNA: TGTGCCAGCAGCCAAGGGGGCCTAGCGGGAACTCATGAGCAGTTCTTC
J gene: TRBJ1-5; V gene: TRBV2; clone size: many; D gene: .; CDR3 protein: CASRRGNQPQHF; CDR3 DNA: TGTGCCAGCAGACGGGGCAATCAGCCCCAGCATTTT
J gene: TRBJ2-3; V gene: TRBV27; clone size: .; D gene: .; CDR3 protein: CASSLAGWEPTQYF; CDR3 DNA: TGTGCCAGCAGTTTAGCGGGGTGGGAACCCACGCAGTATTTT
J gene: TRBJ2-5; V gene: TRBV2; clone size: many; D gene: TRBD1; CDR3 protein: CASSVDRSQETQYF; CDR3 DNA: TGTGCCAGCAGCGTGGACAGGTCACAAGAGACCCAGTACTTC
J gene: TRBJ2-1; V gene: TRBV29-1; clone size: few; D gene: .; CDR3 protein: CSVKATSDGSSREQFF; CDR3 DNA: TGCAGCGTTAAAGCTACCTCCGACGGTTCGTCTAGGGAGCAGTTCTTC
J gene: TRBJ2-1; V gene: TRBV6-1; clone size: few; D gene: .; CDR3 protein: CASTKAGASSYNEQFF; CDR3 DNA: TGTGCCAGCACCAAGGCGGGGGCGAGCTCCTACAATGAGCAGTTCTTC
J gene: TRBJ2-1; V gene: TRBV24-1; clone size: many; D gene: .; CDR3 protein: CATSGSNEQFF; CDR3 DNA: TGTGCCACCAGTGGGTCCAATGAGCAGTTCTTC
J gene: TRBJ1-1; V gene: TRBV6-1; clone size: many; D gene: TRBD1; CDR3 protein: CASSESGGTEAFF; CDR3 DNA: TGTGCCAGCAGTGAATCAGGGGGCACTGAAGCTTTCTTT
J gene: TRBJ2-7; V gene: TRBV7-9; clone size: many; D gene: .; CDR3 protein: CASSRTVQQYF; CDR3 DNA: TGTGCCAGCAGCCGGACTGTACAGCAGTACTTC
J gene: TRBJ1-1; V gene: TRBV12-3/TRBV12-4; clone size: many; D gene: .; CDR3 protein: CASREPSTGEAFF; CDR3 DNA: TGTGCCAGCAGAGAGCCAAGCACGGGTGAAGCTTTCTTT
J gene: TRBJ1-1; V gene: TRBV20-1; clone size: many; D gene: .; CDR3 protein: CSARTSVAGGSEAFF; CDR3 DNA: TGCAGTGCTAGAACCTCCGTCGCCGGGGGTAGTGAAGCTTTCTTT
J gene: TRBJ2-1; V gene: TRBV5-1; clone size: .; D gene: TRBD2; CDR3 protein: CASRISGTSAHNEQFF; CDR3 DNA: TGCGCCAGCAGGATCTCCGGGACTAGCGCCCACAATGAGCAGTTCTTC
J gene: TRBJ2-7; V gene: TRBV30; clone size: many; D gene: .; CDR3 protein: CAWSSGLGSYEQYF; CDR3 DNA: TGTGCCTGGAGTTCAGGTTTGGGGTCCTACGAGCAGTACTTC
J gene: TRBJ2-7; V gene: TRBV19; clone size: few; D gene: .; CDR3 protein: CASSIEAGVTYEQYF; CDR3 DNA: TGTGCCAGTAGTATAGAGGCAGGTGTGACCTACGAGCAGTACTTC
J gene: TRBJ2-1; V gene: TRBV7-2; clone size: many; D gene: .; CDR3 protein: CASSLRADSYNEQFF; CDR3 DNA: TGTGCCAGCAGCTTAAGGGCAGATTCCTACAATGAGCAGTTCTTC
J gene: TRBJ1-5; V gene: TRBV12-3/TRBV12-4; clone size: many; D gene: TRBD1; CDR3 protein: CASSYDRAGYSNQPQHF; CDR3 DNA: TGTGCCAGCAGTTATGACAGGGCGGGTTATAGCAATCAGCCCCAGCATTTT
J gene: TRBJ2-3; V gene: TRBV6-1; clone size: many; D gene: TRBD2; CDR3 protein: CASRESSGDTQYF; CDR3 DNA: TGTGCCAGCAGGGAATCTAGCGGAGATACGCAGTATTTT
J gene: TRBJ1-5; V gene: TRBV18; clone size: few; D gene: .; CDR3 protein: CASSPPNRAAQPQHF; CDR3 DNA: TGTGCCAGCTCACCACCGAACAGGGCGGCTCAGCCCCAGCATTTT
J gene: TRBJ2-7; V gene: TRBV20-1; clone size: once; D gene: TRBD2; CDR3 protein: CSARRASGSYEQYF; CDR3 DNA: TGCAGTGCTAGACGGGCTAGCGGGTCCTACGAGCAGTACTTC
J gene: TRBJ1-3; V gene: TRBV29-1; clone size: .; D gene: .; CDR3 protein: CSVEVRGTGNTIYF; CDR3 DNA: TGCAGCGTTGAAGTGCGGGGAACTGGAAACACCATATATTTT
J gene: TRBJ1-2; V gene: TRBV19; clone size: .; D gene: .; CDR3 protein: CASSTLWGDYGYTF; CDR3 DNA: TGTGCCAGTAGTACCCTGTGGGGAGACTATGGCTACACCTTC
J gene: TRBJ2-2; V gene: TRBV6-1; clone size: .; D gene: .; CDR3 protein: CASSPLSFEGTGELFF; CDR3 DNA: TGTGCCAGCAGTCCGCTCTCCTTCGAGGGCACCGGGGAGCTGTTTTTT
J gene: TRBJ2-1; V gene: TRBV10-3; clone size: many; D gene: TRBD2; CDR3 protein: CAIRSGTSISNEQFF; CDR3 DNA: TGTGCCATCAGGTCCGGGACTAGCATAAGCAATGAGCAGTTCTTC
J gene: TRBJ1-1; V gene: TRBV6-1; clone size: many; D gene: .; CDR3 protein: CASSTSGVMNTEAFF; CDR3 DNA: TGTGCCAGCAGCACCTCAGGGGTCATGAACACTGAAGCTTTCTTT
J gene: TRBJ2-1; V gene: TRBV27; clone size: many; D gene: TRBD1; CDR3 protein: CASSSNRGYSSYNEQFF; CDR3 DNA: TGTGCCAGCAGTTCGAACAGGGGGTACTCCTCATACAATGAGCAGTTCTTC
J gene: TRBJ2-1; V gene: TRBV27; clone size: .; D gene: TRBD1; CDR3 protein: CASSLHRTGMGNEQFF; CDR3 DNA: TGTGCCAGCAGTCTCCACCGGACAGGGATGGGCAATGAGCAGTTCTTC
J gene: TRBJ2-1; V gene: TRBV27; clone size: many; D gene: TRBD1; CDR3 protein: CASSSMDRGGRHEQFF; CDR3 DNA: TGTGCCAGCAGTTCTATGGACAGGGGCGGTAGGCATGAGCAGTTCTTC
J gene: TRBJ1-2; V gene: TRBV14; clone size: .; D gene: .; CDR3 protein: CASSQDIDYGYTF; CDR3 DNA: TGTGCCAGCAGCCAGGACATTGACTATGGCTACACCTTC
J gene: TRBJ1-1; V gene: TRBV19; clone size: few; D gene: .; CDR3 protein: CASSLRTGRLNTEAFF; CDR3 DNA: TGTGCCAGTAGTTTAAGAACAGGACGGTTAAACACTGAAGCTTTCTTT
J gene: TRBJ1-3; V gene: TRBV28; clone size: many; D gene: TRBD1; CDR3 protein: CASTQGARGNTIYF; CDR3 DNA: TGTGCCAGCACTCAGGGGGCTAGAGGAAACACCATATATTTT
J gene: TRBJ1-4; V gene: TRBV12-3/TRBV12-4; clone size: .; D gene: TRBD1; CDR3 protein: CAGTGEVREKLSF; CDR3 DNA: TGTGCCGGCACAGGGGAAGTTCGGGAAAAACTGTCTTTT
J gene: TRBJ1-4; V gene: TRBV28; clone size: many; D gene: .; CDR3 protein: CASGAQPPNEKLFF; CDR3 DNA: TGTGCCAGCGGGGCCCAACCACCGAATGAAAAACTGTTTTTT
J gene: TRBJ2-7; V gene: TRBV7-9; clone size: many; D gene: .; CDR3 protein: CASSFGGRTSEQYF; CDR3 DNA: TGTGCCAGCAGCTTCGGAGGAAGAACTAGCGAGCAGTACTTC
J gene: TRBJ2-7; V gene: TRBV7-9; clone size: .; D gene: TRBD1; CDR3 protein: CASSLVGTGGGYEQYF; CDR3 DNA: TGTGCCAGCAGCTTAGTTGGGACAGGGGGCGGCTACGAGCAGTACTTC
J gene: TRBJ2-1; V gene: TRBV11-2; clone size: many; D gene: .; CDR3 protein: CASSSLGGLSNEQFF; CDR3 DNA: TGTGCCAGCAGCTCTCTAGGGGGGCTAAGTAATGAGCAGTTCTTC
J gene: TRBJ1-2; V gene: TRBV7-2; clone size: many; D gene: .; CDR3 protein: CASNNPRENGYTF; CDR3 DNA: TGTGCCAGCAACAACCCCAGGGAAAATGGCTACACCTTC
J gene: TRBJ1-1; V gene: TRBV19; clone size: many; D gene: .; CDR3 protein: CASSAGIGTEAFF; CDR3 DNA: TGTGCCAGTAGCGCAGGGATCGGCACTGAAGCTTTCTTT
J gene: TRBJ1-5; V gene: TRBV18; clone size: few; D gene: .; CDR3 protein: CASSPERGADQPQHF; CDR3 DNA: TGTGCCAGCTCGCCTGAAAGGGGGGCGGACCAGCCCCAGCATTTT
J gene: TRBJ1-2; V gene: TRBV6-1; clone size: few; D gene: .; CDR3 protein: CASSPPGSNYGYTF; CDR3 DNA: TGTGCCAGCAGTCCCCCGGGATCTAACTATGGCTACACCTTC
J gene: TRBJ1-2; V gene: TRBV6-5; clone size: many; D gene: .; CDR3 protein: CASSYGQRYGYTF; CDR3 DNA: TGTGCCAGCAGTTACGGGCAGCGCTATGGCTACACCTTC
J gene: TRBJ1-5; V gene: TRBV20-1; clone size: many; D gene: .; CDR3 protein: CSARPHRLAGFRVNQPQHF; CDR3 DNA: TGCAGTGCTAGACCCCACAGGCTGGCCGGCTTCAGGGTCAATCAGCCCCAGCATTTT
J gene: TRBJ2-5; V gene: TRBV9; clone size: .; D gene: .; CDR3 protein: CASSPRSLQETQYF; CDR3 DNA: TGTGCCAGCAGCCCCCGAAGCCTCCAAGAGACCCAGTACTTC
J gene: TRBJ1-4; V gene: TRBV15; clone size: .; D gene: .; CDR3 protein: CATSRDGSIEKLFF; CDR3 DNA: TGTGCCACCAGCAGAGATGGAAGCATCGAAAAACTGTTTTTT
J gene: TRBJ2-1; V gene: TRBV20-1; clone size: .; D gene: TRBD1; CDR3 protein: CSATGQGAFAGGRNEQFF; CDR3 DNA: TGCAGTGCTACGGGACAGGGGGCCTTTGCGGGGGGTCGGAATGAGCAGTTCTTC
J gene: TRBJ2-1; V gene: TRBV29-1; clone size: few; D gene: .; CDR3 protein: CSVAQLATSYNEQSF; CDR3 DNA: TGCAGCGTTGCCCAACTAGCCACCTCCTACAATGAGCAGTCCTTC
J gene: TRBJ1-1; V gene: TRBV30; clone size: .; D gene: .; CDR3 protein: CAWSDPRRTKRMNTEAFF; CDR3 DNA: TGTGCCTGGAGTGACCCTCGTAGGACTAAGAGGATGAACACTGAAGCTTTCTTT
J gene: TRBJ2-7; V gene: TRBV28; clone size: many; D gene: TRBD2; CDR3 protein: CASMGGAAGGPRKEYEQYF; CDR3 DNA: TGTGCCAGCATGGGTGGGGCAGCGGGAGGGCCTCGAAAGGAGTACGAGCAGTACTTC
J gene: TRBJ1-2; V gene: TRBV27; clone size: many; D gene: .; CDR3 protein: CASSLSGVGYGYTF; CDR3 DNA: TGTGCCAGCAGTTTATCAGGGGTAGGGTATGGCTACACCTTC
J gene: TRBJ1-6; V gene: TRBV25-1; clone size: few; D gene: .; CDR3 protein: CASGLSSGRGDSPLHF; CDR3 DNA: TGTGCCAGCGGACTTTCCTCTGGCAGGGGCGATTCACCCCTCCACTTT
J gene: TRBJ1-6; V gene: TRBV27; clone size: few; D gene: .; CDR3 protein: CASQPGWAENSPLHF; CDR3 DNA: TGTGCCAGCCAGCCGGGCTGGGCGGAAAATTCACCCCTCCACTTT